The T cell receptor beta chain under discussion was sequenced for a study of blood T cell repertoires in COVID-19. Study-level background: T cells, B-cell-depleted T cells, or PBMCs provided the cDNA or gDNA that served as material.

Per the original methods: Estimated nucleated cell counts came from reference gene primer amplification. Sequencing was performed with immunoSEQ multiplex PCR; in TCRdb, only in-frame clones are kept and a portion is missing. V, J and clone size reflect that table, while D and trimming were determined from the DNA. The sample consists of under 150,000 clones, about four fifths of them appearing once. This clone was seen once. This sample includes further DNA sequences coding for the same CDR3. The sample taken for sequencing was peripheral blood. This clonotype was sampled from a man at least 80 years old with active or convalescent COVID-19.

CDR3 sequence: CASSATGSGNTIYF. The CDR3 DNA sequence: TGTGCCAGCAGCGCAACAGGGTCTGGAAACACCATATATTTT. The rearrangement joins TRBV9 to TRBJ1-3; the D gene is possibly TRBD1 (6 bases). CDR1 SGDLS and CDR2 YYNGEE come from the germline V gene. CDR3 length: 14 residues. Trimming pared 3 bases from V and 1 base from J, leaving 8 bases between. The full variable domain, with the rest looked up from reference TRBV9 and TRBJ1-3, is DSGVTQTPKHLITATGQRVTLRCSPRSGDLSVYWYQQSLDQGLQFLIQYYNGEERAKGNILERFSAQQFPDLHSELNLSSLELGDSALYFCASSATGSGNTIYFGEGSWLTVV.